The present TCR beta chain was sequenced within a study of PD-L1 blockade in urothelial cancer (dated by TCRdb to about 2017). Looking at the study overall: Therapy was started at some point between 2014 and 2016 for all patients, and atezolizumab 1,200 mg was administered intravenously every 3 weeks. Blood samples were analyzed at 3 weeks after treatment start (second dose) and at 6 weeks after treatment start. In the same patients who had TCR sequencing, pretreatment tumors also underwent whole exome sequencing and RNA sequencing. Blood samples gave a median of about 140,000 T cells and approximately 85,000 unique TCRs, with a median clonality of roughly 0.081. An exploratory multi-omic analysis was conducted of the somatic, immune and clinical correlates of response to PD-L1 blockade with atezolizumab in urothelial cancer. Durable clinical benefit meant progression-free survival longer than 6 months, and TCR features were also tested against progression-free and overall survival. An ECOG performance status of 0 or 1 was recorded for the patients, and 0 to 3 prior chemotherapy regimens had been received by the patients. TCR sequencing covered pretreatment tumor samples and matched, serially collected peripheral blood taken before and after atezolizumab treatment. Just over 28 patients had pretreatment blood TCR-seq, some 25 had at least one posttreatment blood collection, and some 25 had tumor TCR-seq. About 90% of the roughly 29 patients were identified as males with urothelial cancer of bladder origin, and a prior smoking history was reported by 18 of 29 patients. Fewer than ten patients achieved durable clinical benefit and about 19 did not.

Including cysteine and phenylalanine, the CDR3 has 16 amino acids. The entry retains the CDR3 DNA only, 48 bases that are in frame from base 1. Relative to germline, V is missing 0 bases and J is missing 3 bases, with 6 bases of the junction outside any gene match. CDR1 SGHNT and CDR2 YYREEE were looked up in the germline V gene (reference sequence). Broad study findings and their caveats: Because the sample size was small (n of about 30) and many of the analyses were exploratory, the results are meant to be hypothesis-generating. Improved progression-free and overall survival was found to be associated with pretreatment peripheral blood TCR clonality below the median. Greater expansion of tumor-associated TCR clones in peripheral blood 3 weeks after the start of treatment was observed in patients with durable benefit (n of about 20, p = 0.022).

A remark on this clone: The antigen it binds to is not known. Base qualities are missing; no much larger clone stands one base away.

In light of the paper, this sample's time point label describes: peripheral blood 6 weeks after treatment start. A cohort of around 28 patients with locally advanced or metastatic urothelial carcinoma, treated at Memorial Sloan Kettering on a trial protocol, was included. Peripheral blood mononuclear cells were collected pretreatment and during treatment, at between 1 and 8 total time points per patient. The Qiagen DNeasy Blood extraction kit was used to purify genomic DNA from total PBMCs and tumor samples. PBMCs were collected pretreatment and during treatment, and were isolated and stored as previously described. Synthetic TCR analog templates were spiked into each PCR so that absolute template abundance could be estimated from read counts. The immunoSEQ assay was used to amplify TCRbeta CDR3 regions from genomic DNA with bias-controlled V and J gene primers. Rearranged TCRbeta segments were sequenced at approximately 20X coverage. The study's processing was this. Clustering was used to correct sequencing errors, and CDR3s were annotated against IMGT to assign V, D and J genes. Only productive TCRbeta rearrangements were used in downstream analyses, excluding out-of-frame or stop-codon sequences. Clonality was calculated as one minus the Shannon entropy normalized by the log of the number of unique productive sequences. Clones differing between time points or between blood and tumor were identified by Fisher's exact test with Benjamini-Hochberg correction at adjusted p below 0.01. Not all clones reach the TCRdb copy of this immuneACCESS table, which keeps in-frame sequences only. Checked studies attribute under half of the gap to unresolved V genes and leave the rest unexplained. That table gives V, J and clone size, and the DNA gave D and trimming. Here the sample has more than 35,000 clones; around 80% occur a single time. 13% of the sample goes to the ten largest clones.

The chain links TRBV5-4 with TRBJ2-5, with 9 bases matching TRBD2. This sequence originates from a man in his 60s with urothelial cancer. The sample here was PBMCs, taken around atezolizumab (anti-PD-L1) treatment. The base sequence is TGTGCCAGCAGCTTGGGGGCTGCTAGCGGGGAAGAGACCCAGTACTTC. It specifies CASSLGAASGEETQYF.